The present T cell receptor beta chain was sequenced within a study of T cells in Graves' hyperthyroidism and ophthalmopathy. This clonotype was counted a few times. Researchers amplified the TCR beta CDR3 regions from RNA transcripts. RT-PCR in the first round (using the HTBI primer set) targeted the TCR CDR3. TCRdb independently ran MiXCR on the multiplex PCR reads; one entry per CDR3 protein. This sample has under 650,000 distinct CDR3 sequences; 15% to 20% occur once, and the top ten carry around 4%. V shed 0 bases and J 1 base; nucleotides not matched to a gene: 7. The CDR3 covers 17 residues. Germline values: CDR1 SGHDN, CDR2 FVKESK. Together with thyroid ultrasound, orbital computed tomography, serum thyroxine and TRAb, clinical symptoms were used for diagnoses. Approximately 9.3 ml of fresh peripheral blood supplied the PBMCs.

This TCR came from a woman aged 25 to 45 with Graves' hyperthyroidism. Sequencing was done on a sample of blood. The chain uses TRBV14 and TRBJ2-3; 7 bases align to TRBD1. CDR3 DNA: TGTGCCAGCAGCCAAGACCGACAGGGTCCCCGCACAGATACGCAGTATTTT. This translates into CASSQDRQGPRTDTQYF.